This TCR beta chain was recovered during a study of blood T cells in healthy people across ages. This clonotype was seen a handful of times. Its antigen is still unknown. The length of the CDR3 is 14 residues. The germline V gene has CDR1 DFQATT and CDR2 SNEGSKA (reference sequence). The ends were cut back, 2 bases at V and 5 bases at J, with 15 bases in the middle. Next came a second PCR, run for about 7 to 12 cycles, which used a sample-barcoded 5' primer along with a J-beta primer mix. Unique molecular identifiers of 12 random nucleotides labeled each cDNA. TCRdb independently ran MiXCR on the 5' RACE reads; one entry per CDR3 protein. The sample consists of 1.5 million to 2 million distinct CDR3 sequences, less than 50% of them appearing once. Study outcomes and limitations: Both higher diversity and more naive CD4+ cells marked long-lived donors when set against aged donors.

Sequencing used blood. The chain recombines TRBV20-1 with TRBJ2-5; D may be TRBD1 (8 bases). This clonotype was obtained from a woman aged 40 to 50 in good health. This chain's CDR3 is CSARITGGGETQYF. DNA for the CDR3: TGCAGTGCTAGAATCACAGGGGGAGGGGAGACCCAGTACTTC.